This TCR beta chain was captured by sequencing in a study of blood T cells in healthy people across ages. With a J-beta primer mix and a sample-barcoded 5' primer, a second PCR ran roughly 7 to 11 cycles. TCRdb independently ran MiXCR on the 5' RACE reads; one entry per CDR3 protein. The sample carries 1.5 million or so distinct CDR3 sequences, about 43% recorded once. Whole-study results and caveats: Significant beta diversity loss was already apparent by age roughly 40, declining roughly linearly.

This clonotype was seen once. Its antigen is unidentified. The donors, aged roughly 6 to 90, were healthy Caucasians from Russia. Each donor had approximately 10 milliliters of peripheral blood drawn. Total RNA, at least 5 micrograms per sample, came from PBMCs. From germline, CDR1 is SNHLY and CDR2 FYNNEI. This CDR3 has 14 residues. With V trimmed by 7 bases and J by 9 bases, 12 bases remained unmatched. This chain uses TRBV2 with TRBJ2-1; 7 bases map to TRBD1. Sequenced input: blood. The sequence was collected from a woman aged 18-29 years in good health. This CDR3 reads CASTQGGSAGEQFF. The CDR3 nucleotides are TGTGCCAGCACCCAAGGGGGCTCGGCGGGTGAGCAGTTCTTC.